This TCR beta chain was sequenced in a study of cytomegalovirus exposure and HLA in healthy donors. The PCR had 60 Vbeta and 13 Jbeta primers. TCRdb's table, derived via immunoSEQ multiplex PCR, lists solely in-frame clones and lacks some. The table lists tens of thousands of clones, around 77% of them singletons. The origin of this receptor is a woman aged 25-40 years in good health and CMV-seropositive. The specimen sequenced was PBMCs.

This chain's CDR3 is CASSLQGAVEKLFF. The CDR3 nucleotides read TGTGCCAGCAGCTTACAGGGGGCAGTTGAAAAACTGTTTTTT. The chain combines TRBV5-4 with TRBJ1-4, with 9 bases matching TRBD1. The V gene end was trimmed by 2 bases and the J gene end by 7 bases; junction bases not matched to a gene: 3. This CDR3 comprises 14 residues. From germline, CDR1 is SGHNT and CDR2 YYREEE (reference sequence).